The rows below give T cell receptor beta chains drawn from one sample of a study of control samples from healthy donors and cancer patients. TCRdb's copy holds only in-frame clones and misses some; the assay was immunoSEQ multiplex PCR. This sample has 60,000 to 70,000 clones, with over 65% found just once. The sequenced sample was PBMCs. The receptors shown here come from a woman aged 50 to 60 with lung cancer. Both conserved end residues are part of each CDR3. The order of the fields is V gene, CDR3 protein.

V: TRBV7-6; CDR3: CASSLAGEGRVQFF
V: TRBV19; CDR3: CASSIGLGTGELFF
V: TRBV12-3/TRBV12-4; CDR3: CASSMTGEETQYF
V: TRBV29-1; CDR3: CSVLNTGGSNTEAFF
V: TRBV6-5; CDR3: CASSYSPGQGVTEAFF
V: TRBV6-2/TRBV6-3; CDR3: CASSRDRAATNEKLFF
V: TRBV7-2; CDR3: CASSFKGAYGEKLFF
V: TRBV5-1; CDR3: CASSLGGLIDEKLFF
V: TRBV7-9; CDR3: CASSRTWGRGTGYTF
V: TRBV6-2/TRBV6-3; CDR3: CASSSSGGTEAFF
V: TRBV6-5; CDR3: CASRHGQNFKAFF
V: TRBV5-5; CDR3: CASSLERKDYGYTF